Listed below are T cell receptor beta chains from one sample, sequenced in a study of T cell changes during pregnancy in multiple sclerosis. Measured with immunoSEQ multiplex PCR; TCRdb has only the in-frame clones, and not every one. The sample comprises 55,000 to 95,000 clones, more than 90% of which are singletons, and roughly 2.1% rests with the top ten. The sequences come from peripheral blood, collected in the second trimester of pregnancy. The receptors come from a female donor in good health, enrolled as a control in a pregnancy study. Each CDR3 is given without its conserved first and last residue. Not all rows give a size; the values are once, few, many and, for expanded clones, a class.

TRBV11-2	.	TRBJ2-1	ASSSQGGEQF
TRBV16	.	TRBJ1-2	ASSQSQGNYGYT
TRBV21-1	.	TRBJ2-6	ASSKSGGSAGISGANVLT
TRBV6-5	.	TRBJ1-2	ASSPPQQGARGYT
TRBV7-9	.	TRBJ1-5	ATGQGQGAFQPQH
TRBV15	.	TRBJ1-2	ATSLGHHYGYT
TRBV7-2	.	TRBJ2-3	ASSLWFLARDTQY
TRBV29-1	.	TRBJ2-2	SVAPRDRNTGELF
TRBV10-3	.	TRBJ2-7	AISGAEPDYEQY
TRBV30	.	TRBJ1-1	AWSVLRRREAF
TRBV5-1	.	TRBJ2-5	ASSLGAFTSGQQETQY
TRBV7-9	.	TRBJ1-3	ASASGRGAGNTIY
TRBV12-5	.	TRBJ2-7	ASGPRDRVHEQY
TRBV19	.	TRBJ2-1	ASSIRRGLRDYNEQF
TRBV29-1	.	TRBJ2-3	SVGPGRGTDTQY
TRBV27	.	TRBJ1-4	ASSFGGVGQTNEKLF
TRBV29-1	.	TRBJ1-1	SVALGQFTEAF
TRBV6-6	.	TRBJ2-2	ASSYFRGPGELF
TRBV28	.	TRBJ1-1	ASSTGADTEAF
TRBV4-3	.	TRBJ1-2	ASSQDFRGTYGYT
TRBV9	.	TRBJ1-1	ASSVGQGVTNTEAF
TRBV4-3	.	TRBJ1-3	ASSQTGGFNSGNTIY
TRBV5-5	.	TRBJ2-5	ASSLQGGQETQY
TRBV6-5	.	TRBJ1-6	ASNSRGGTNSPLH
TRBV15	once	TRBJ1-5	ATSRGAGINQPQH
TRBV10-3	.	TRBJ1-5	AISEGARQPQH
TRBV25-1	.	TRBJ2-7	ASSATGYSYEQY
TRBV13	.	TRBJ1-2	ASLQRGDYGYT
TRBV11-2	few	TRBJ1-5	ASSSLKGQGGQPQH
TRBV7-3	.	TRBJ2-5	ASSFEGQETQY
TRBV25-1	.	TRBJ2-1	ASSEPSGGDEQF
TRBV28	.	TRBJ1-2	ASSSREAVYGYT
TRBV19	.	TRBJ1-5	ASSIYDPGNQPQH
TRBV5-5	.	TRBJ1-1	ASSRWEETEAF
TRBV2	.	TRBJ1-2	ASSVSDRVFGYT
TRBV19	.	TRBJ1-2	AVRDSFYT
TRBV9	.	TRBJ1-4	ASSYQGGTNEKLF
TRBV19	.	TRBJ1-2	ASSILGRTNYGYT
TRBV7-2	.	TRBJ1-5	ASTLPGRQPQH
TRBV7-2	.	TRBJ2-3	ASSPQGSGTQY
TRBV6-5	.	TRBJ2-7	ASSWDRGYEQY
TRBV2	.	TRBJ2-7	ASSVGQSYEQY
TRBV5-1	.	TRBJ2-2	ASSLRDRGTGTGELF
TRBV19	.	TRBJ2-7	ASRPGLAITYEQY
TRBV4-3	.	TRBJ2-1	ASSLGLADNEQF
TRBV11-3	.	TRBJ1-1	ASSLDSSSGTEAF
TRBV28	.	TRBJ1-5	ASSFWTGSNQPQH
TRBV9	once	TRBJ2-3	ASSVEGQVTDTQY
TRBV13	.	TRBJ2-7	ASSLGGGNYEQY
TRBV7-2	.	TRBJ2-5	ASSLRGATQGTQY
TRBV2	.	TRBJ1-5	ASSPGQESNQPQH
TRBV28	.	TRBJ1-2	ASSPPPWPTRQGNGYT
TRBV29-1	.	TRBJ1-1	SVERAAEAF